The clone carrying this TCR beta chain was seen a few times. The source of the sample is a study of blood T cell repertoires in COVID-19. At the level of the study: The United States, Italy and Spain provided the acute and convalescent COVID-19 samples. Sample material is recorded as cDNA or gDNA derived from T cells, B-cell-depleted T cells, or PBMCs.

In the authors' methods: Amplification from reference gene primers served as the basis for estimated nucleated cell counts. The repertoire was sequenced with immunoSEQ multiplex PCR; TCRdb's copy has only in-frame clones and lacks some. Clonal size and the V and J genes are those of that table, whereas D and trimming came from the DNA. The sample comprises 71,000 or so clones, just under 85% of which are singletons, and roughly 27% rests with the top ten. This CDR3 has 15 amino acids. CDR1 is SGDLS, CDR2 YYNGEE, per germline. Losses at the gene ends were 4 bases for V and 2 bases for J; bases not matched to a gene: 3.

The V call is TRBV9, the J call TRBJ1-6, with 7 bases fitting TRBD1. Sequenced input: peripheral blood. This clonotype originated in a man in his 70s with acute or convalescent COVID-19. In DNA form, the CDR3 reads TGTGCCAGCAGCTCAGGGGGAGCCTATAATTCACCCCTCCACTTT. Protein: CASSSGGAYNSPLHF.